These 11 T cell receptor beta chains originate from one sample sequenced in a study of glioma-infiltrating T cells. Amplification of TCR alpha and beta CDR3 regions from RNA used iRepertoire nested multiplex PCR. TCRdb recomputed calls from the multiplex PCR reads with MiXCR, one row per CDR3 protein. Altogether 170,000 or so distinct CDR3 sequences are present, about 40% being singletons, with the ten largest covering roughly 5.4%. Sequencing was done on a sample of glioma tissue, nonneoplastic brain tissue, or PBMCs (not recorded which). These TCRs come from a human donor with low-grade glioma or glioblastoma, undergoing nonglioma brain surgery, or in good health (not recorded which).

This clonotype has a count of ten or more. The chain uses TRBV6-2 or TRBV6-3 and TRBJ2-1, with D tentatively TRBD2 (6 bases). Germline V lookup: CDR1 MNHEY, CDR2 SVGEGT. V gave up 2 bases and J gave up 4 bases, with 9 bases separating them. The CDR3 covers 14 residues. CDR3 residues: CASSYPGTYNEQFF. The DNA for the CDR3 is TGTGCCAGCAGTTACCCCGGGACTTACAATGAGCAGTTCTTC.

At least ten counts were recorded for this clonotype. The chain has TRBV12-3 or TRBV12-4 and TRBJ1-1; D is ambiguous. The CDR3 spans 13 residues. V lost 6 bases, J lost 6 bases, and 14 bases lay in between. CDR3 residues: CASSKALRAEAFF. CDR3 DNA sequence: TGTGCCAGCAGCAAGGCTTTGCGCGCTGAAGCTTTCTTT.

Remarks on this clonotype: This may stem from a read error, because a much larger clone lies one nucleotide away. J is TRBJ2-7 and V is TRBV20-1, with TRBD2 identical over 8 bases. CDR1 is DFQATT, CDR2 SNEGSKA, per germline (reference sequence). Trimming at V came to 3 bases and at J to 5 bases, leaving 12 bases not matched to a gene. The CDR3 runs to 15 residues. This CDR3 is CSASPLAVGDHEQYF. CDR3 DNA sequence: TGCAGTGCTAGCCCACTAGCGGTAGGCGACCACGAGCAGTACTTC.

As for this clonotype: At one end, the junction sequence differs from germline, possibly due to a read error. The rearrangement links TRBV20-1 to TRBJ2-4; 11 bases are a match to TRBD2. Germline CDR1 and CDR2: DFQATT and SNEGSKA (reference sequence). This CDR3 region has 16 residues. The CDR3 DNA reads TGCAGTGCTAGAGACGGACTAGCGGGTGGCAAAGACATTCAGTACTTC. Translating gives CSARDGLAGGKDIQYF.

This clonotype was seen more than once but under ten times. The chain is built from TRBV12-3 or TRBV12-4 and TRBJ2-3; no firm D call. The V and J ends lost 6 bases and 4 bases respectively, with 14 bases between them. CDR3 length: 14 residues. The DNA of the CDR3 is TGTGCCAGCAGCTCCCTCCGAGTCCCAGATACGCAGTATTTT. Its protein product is CASSSLRVPDTQYF.

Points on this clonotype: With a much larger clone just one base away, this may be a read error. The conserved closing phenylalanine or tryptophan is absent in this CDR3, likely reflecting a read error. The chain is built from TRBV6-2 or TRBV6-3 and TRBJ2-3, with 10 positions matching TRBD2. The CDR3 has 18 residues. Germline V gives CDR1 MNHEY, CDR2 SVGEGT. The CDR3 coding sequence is TGTGCCATCAGTGAGTCGAATATCCTAGCGGGAGTCACAGATACGCAGTATTTA. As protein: CAISESNILAGVTDTQYL.

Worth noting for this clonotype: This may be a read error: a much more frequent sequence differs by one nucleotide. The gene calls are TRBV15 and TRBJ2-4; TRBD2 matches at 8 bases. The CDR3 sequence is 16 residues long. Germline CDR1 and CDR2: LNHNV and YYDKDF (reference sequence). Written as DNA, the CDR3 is TGTGCCACCGGCAGAGAGCGCGGGAGGCTTCAAAACATTCAGTACTTC. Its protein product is CATGRERGRLQNIQYF.

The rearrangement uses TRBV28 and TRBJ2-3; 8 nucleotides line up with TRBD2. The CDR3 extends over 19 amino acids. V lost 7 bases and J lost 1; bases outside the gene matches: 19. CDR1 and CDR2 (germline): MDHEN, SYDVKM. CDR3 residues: CASNTPIPGGSAGTDTQYF. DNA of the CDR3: TGTGCCAGCAACACTCCTATCCCGGGAGGGTCTGCGGGCACAGATACGCAGTATTTT.

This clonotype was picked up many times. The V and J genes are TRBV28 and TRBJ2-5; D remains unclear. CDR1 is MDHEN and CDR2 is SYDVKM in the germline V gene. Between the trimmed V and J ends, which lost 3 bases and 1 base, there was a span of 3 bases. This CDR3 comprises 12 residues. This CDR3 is CASSLFQETQYF. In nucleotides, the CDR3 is TGTGCCAGCAGTTTGTTCCAAGAGACCCAGTACTTC. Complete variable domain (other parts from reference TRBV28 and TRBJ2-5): DVKVTQSSRYLVKRTGEKVFLECVQDMDHENMFWYRQDPGLGLRLIYFSYDVKMKEKGDIPEGYSVSREKKERFSLILESASTNQTSMYLCASSLFQETQYFGPGTRLLVL.

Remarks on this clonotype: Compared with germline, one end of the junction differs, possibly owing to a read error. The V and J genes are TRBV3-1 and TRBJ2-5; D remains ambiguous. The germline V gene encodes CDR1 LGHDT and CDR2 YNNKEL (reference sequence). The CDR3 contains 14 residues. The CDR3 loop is CASSQGPVQETQCF. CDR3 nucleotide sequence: TGTGCCAGCAGCCAGGGTCCCGTACAAGAGACCCAGTGCTTC.

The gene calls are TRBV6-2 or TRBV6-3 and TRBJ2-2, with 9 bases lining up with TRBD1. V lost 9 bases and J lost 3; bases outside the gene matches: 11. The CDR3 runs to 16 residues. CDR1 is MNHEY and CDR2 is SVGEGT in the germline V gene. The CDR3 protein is CASSVPTGGDTGELFF. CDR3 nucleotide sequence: TGTGCCAGTAGTGTGCCGACAGGGGGGGACACCGGGGAGCTGTTTTTT.